The clone carrying this T cell receptor (delta chain) has just a few counts. A far bigger clonotype differs at one base, so this is likely a read error. Additional DNA sequences in this sample encode the identical CDR3. The CDR3 runs 19 residues. Germline V gene sequence: CDR1 GEAIGNYY, CDR2 EKD. Trimming removed 0 bases from V and 0 bases from J; junction bases left unmatched: 4. These data belong to a study of gamma-delta T cells after stem cell transplantation. TCRdb reprocessed the RT-PCR reads using CATT. Of a few thousand delta-chain clones in the sample, 1.5% to 2% were seen once. This chain links TRDV2 with TRDJ3; 10 bases align to TRDD3. The sequencing sample was made of gamma-delta T cells. This TCR was sampled from a human donor. It is not recorded whose cells these are; they may come from a transplant donor. CDR3: CACDTVGDTSSWDTRQMFF. CDR3 coding DNA: TGTGCCTGTGACACCGTGGGGGATACCAGCTCCTGGGACACCCGACAGATGTTTTTC.